This T cell receptor beta chain was retrieved from a study of cytomegalovirus exposure and HLA in healthy donors. Study information: One earlier analysis, a look at 180 million or so T cells, found 117 million unique TCR beta sequences.

The CDR3 is 12 residues long. V shed 4 bases, J shed 8 bases, and the junction held 1 base outside the gene matches. Germline assignment: CDR1 LNHNV and CDR2 YYDKDF (reference sequence). Study outcomes and limitations: Later work found that TCR association rates differed between HLA loci; DRB1 had the most and HLA-C the fewest. Evidence from a later analysis indicated that most CMV-associated TCR beta chains looked HLA-restricted. Specificity for CMV antigens was confirmed in vitro for three of the CMV-associated chains.

A multiplex PCR was run with 60 Vbeta primers and 13 Jbeta primers. This table comes from immunoSEQ multiplex PCR, and its TCRdb copy is limited to in-frame clones, with some not included. Among about 160,000 clones listed, approximately 81% were seen once. On this clone: Its matching antigen is unknown.

This clonotype originated in a boy aged 2-9 years in good health and CMV-seronegative. Sequences were obtained from PBMCs. The V gene is TRBV15, the J gene TRBJ2-1; 8 bases map to TRBD2. For the CDR3, the DNA is TGTGCCACCAGCATTAGCGGGGATGAGCAGTTCTTC. Its translation is CATSISGDEQFF.